This T cell receptor beta chain is from a study of response to subunit inactivated influenza vaccine. This clonotype appeared many times. The antigen is unknown. Study results and caveats: Each seasonal flu vaccination may recruit only limited new T cells, authors suggested.

CDR1 and CDR2 (germline): ENHRY, SYGVKD. This CDR3 is 14 amino acids long. V was pared by 8 bases and J by 5 bases, with 1 base of the junction left unmatched. MiXCR, applied by TCRdb to the RT-PCR reads, yields one record per CDR3 protein. The data hold fewer than 600,000 distinct CDR3 sequences, with around 7.7% observed a single time. The receptor was isolated from a man aged 50-75 years who received an inactivated influenza vaccine. The sample in question was PBMCs from blood, obtained roughly 24 months after vaccination. This rearrangement joins TRBV10-3 to TRBJ2-1, with TRBD2 identical over 15 bases. CDR3 region: CAIRTSGRDNEQFF. The CDR3 nucleotides read TGTGCCATCCGGACTAGCGGGAGGGACAATGAGCAGTTCTTC.